This entry is about one TCR beta chain. The antigen is unknown. Partitioning of CD4+ cells yielded a CD45RA+ naive subset and a CD45RA-negative memory subset. This sample is part of a study of shared clonotypes between healthy human individuals. Study conclusions and caveats: Larger richness was generally estimated for naive than memory subsets. The study found lower generation probabilities in non-shared clonotypes than in those shared by all four donors. It was observed that roughly 5% of naive CD4 clonotypes were shared across several donors.

The CDR3 sequence is 13 residues long. Looked up from germline, CDR1 is MDHEN and CDR2 is SYDVKM. The V and J ends lost 6 bases and 15 bases, in that order; junction bases with no gene match: 11. Some clones are missing from TCRdb's copy, which holds only in-frame ones; the method was immunoSEQ multiplex PCR. The repertoire includes about 2.3 million clones, approximately 93% of them detected once, and 0.35% to 0.5% sits in the top ten. Sequencing used naive CD4+ T cells from PBMCs. Stated subset: CD45RA+ positively selected. The V and J genes are TRBV28 and TRBJ2-2, with 9 positions matching TRBD1. The clonotype originates from a young man in good health. Some clones in this sample may be carry-over from other donors' samples. Here the CDR3 DNA reads TGTGCCAGCAGCCTCATAGGGACAGGGAAGATGTTTTTT. Protein product: CASSLIGTGKMFF. Full variable domain (outside the CDR3, taken from reference TRBV28 and TRBJ2-2): DVKVTQSSRYLVKRTGEKVFLECVQDMDHENMFWYRQDPGLGLRLIYFSYDVKMKEKGDIPEGYSVSREKKERFSLILESASTNQTSMYLCASSLIGTGKMFFGEGSRLTVL.